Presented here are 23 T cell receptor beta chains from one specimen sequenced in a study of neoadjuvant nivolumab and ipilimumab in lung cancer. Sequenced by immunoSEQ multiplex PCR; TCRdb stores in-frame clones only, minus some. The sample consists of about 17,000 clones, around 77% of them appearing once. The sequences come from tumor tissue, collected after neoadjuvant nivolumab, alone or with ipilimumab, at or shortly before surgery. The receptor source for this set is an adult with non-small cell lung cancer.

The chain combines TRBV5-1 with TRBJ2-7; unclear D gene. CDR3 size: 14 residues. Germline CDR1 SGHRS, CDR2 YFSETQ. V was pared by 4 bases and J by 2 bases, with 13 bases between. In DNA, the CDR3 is TGCGCCAGCAGCCGTTCCGGGCTAACCTACGAGCAGTACTTC. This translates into CASSRSGLTYEQYF.

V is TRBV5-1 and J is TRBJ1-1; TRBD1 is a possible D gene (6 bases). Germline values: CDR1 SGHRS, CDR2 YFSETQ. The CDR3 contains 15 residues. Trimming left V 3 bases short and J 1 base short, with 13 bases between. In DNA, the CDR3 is TGCGCCAGCAGCTCCGCGGGGGCCGCGAACACTGAAGCTTTCTTT. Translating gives CASSSAGAANTEAFF.

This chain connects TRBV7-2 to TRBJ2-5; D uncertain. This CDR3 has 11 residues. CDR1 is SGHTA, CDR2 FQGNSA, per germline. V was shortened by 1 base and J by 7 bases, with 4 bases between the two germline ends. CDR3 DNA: TGTGCCAGCAGCTTAGAAGCGACCCAGTACTTC. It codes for CASSLEATQYF. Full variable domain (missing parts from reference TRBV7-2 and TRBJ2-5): GAGVSQSPSNKVTEKGKDVELRCDPISGHTALYWYRQSLGQGLEFLIYFQGNSAPDKSGLPSDRFSAERTGGSVSTLTIQRTQQEDSAVYLCASSLEATQYFGPGTRLLVL.

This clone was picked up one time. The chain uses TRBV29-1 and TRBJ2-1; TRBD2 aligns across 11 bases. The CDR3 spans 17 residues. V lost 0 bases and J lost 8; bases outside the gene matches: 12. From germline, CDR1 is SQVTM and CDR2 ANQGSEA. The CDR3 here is CSVEDRRLAGGLDEQFF. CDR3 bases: TGCAGCGTTGAAGATCGCCGGCTAGCGGGGGGTCTGGATGAGCAGTTCTTC.

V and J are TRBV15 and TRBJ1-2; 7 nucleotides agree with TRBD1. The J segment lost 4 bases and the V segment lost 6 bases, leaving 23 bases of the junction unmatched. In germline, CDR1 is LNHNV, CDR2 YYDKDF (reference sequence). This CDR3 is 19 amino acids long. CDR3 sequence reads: CATSYQGQLTGEGSYGYTF. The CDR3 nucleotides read TGTGCCACCAGTTATCAGGGGCAATTAACAGGGGAGGGAAGCTATGGCTACACCTTC.

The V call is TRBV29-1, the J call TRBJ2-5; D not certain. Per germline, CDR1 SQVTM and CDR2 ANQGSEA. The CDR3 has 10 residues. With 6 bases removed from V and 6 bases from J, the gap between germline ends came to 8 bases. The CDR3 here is CSVYFKTQYF. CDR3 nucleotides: TGCAGCGTCTACTTTAAGACCCAGTACTTC.

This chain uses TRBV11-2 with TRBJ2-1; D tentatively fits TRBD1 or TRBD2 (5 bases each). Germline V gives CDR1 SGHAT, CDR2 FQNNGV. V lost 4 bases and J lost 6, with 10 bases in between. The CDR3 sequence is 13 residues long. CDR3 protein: CASSWNGANEQFF. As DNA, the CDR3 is TGTGCCAGCAGCTGGAACGGGGCCAATGAGCAGTTCTTC.

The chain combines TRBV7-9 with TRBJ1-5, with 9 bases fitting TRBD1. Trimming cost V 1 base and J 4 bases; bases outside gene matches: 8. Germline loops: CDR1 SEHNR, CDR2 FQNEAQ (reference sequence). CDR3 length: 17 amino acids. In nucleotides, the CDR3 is TGTGCCAGCAGCTTAGGGTCCGGGACAGGGACGAATCAGCCCCAGCATTTT. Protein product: CASSLGSGTGTNQPQHF.

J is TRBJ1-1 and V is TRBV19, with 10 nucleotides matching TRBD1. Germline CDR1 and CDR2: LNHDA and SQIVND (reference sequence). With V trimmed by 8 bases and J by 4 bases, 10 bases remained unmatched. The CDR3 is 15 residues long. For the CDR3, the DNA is TGTGCCAGTGGGAGAAAGGGACAGGGGTCCACTGAAGCTTTCTTT. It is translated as CASGRKGQGSTEAFF. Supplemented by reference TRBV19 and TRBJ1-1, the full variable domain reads DGGITQSPKYLFRKEGQNVTLSCEQNLNHDAMYWYRQDPGQGLRLIYYSQIVNDFQKGDIAEGYSVSREKKESFPLTVTSAQKNPTAFYLCASGRKGQGSTEAFFGQGTRLTVV.

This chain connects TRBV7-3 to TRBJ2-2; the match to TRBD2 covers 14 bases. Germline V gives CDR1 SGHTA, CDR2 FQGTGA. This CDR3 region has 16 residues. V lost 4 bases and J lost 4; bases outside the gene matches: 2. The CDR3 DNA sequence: TGTGCCAGCAGCTCGGGACTAGCGGGAGTCACCGGGGAGCTGTTTTTT. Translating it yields CASSSGLAGVTGELFF.

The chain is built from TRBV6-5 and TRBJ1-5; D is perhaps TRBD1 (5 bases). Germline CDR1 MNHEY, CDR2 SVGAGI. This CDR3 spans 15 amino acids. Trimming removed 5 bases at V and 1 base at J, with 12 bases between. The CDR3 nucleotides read TGTGCCAGCAGTCAAACAGGTTTCAGCAATCAGCCCCAGCATTTT. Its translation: CASSQTGFSNQPQHF.

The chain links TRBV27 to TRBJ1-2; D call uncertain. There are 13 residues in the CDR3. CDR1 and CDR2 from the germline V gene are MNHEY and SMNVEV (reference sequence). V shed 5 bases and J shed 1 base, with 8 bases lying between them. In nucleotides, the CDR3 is TGTGCCAGCAGTAAGGCTTTTAACTATGGCTACACCTTC. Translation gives CASSKAFNYGYTF.

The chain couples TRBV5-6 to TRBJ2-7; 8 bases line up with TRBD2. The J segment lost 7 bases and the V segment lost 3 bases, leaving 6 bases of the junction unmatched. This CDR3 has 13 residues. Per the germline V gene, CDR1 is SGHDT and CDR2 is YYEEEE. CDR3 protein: CASSWGPGGEQYF. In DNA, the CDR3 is TGTGCCAGCAGCTGGGGCCCGGGAGGGGAGCAGTACTTC.

Here the CDR3 reads CASSSLRAADNEQFF. The CDR3 DNA sequence: TGCGCCAGCAGCTCCCTTCGGGCTGCTGACAATGAGCAGTTCTTC. The V gene is TRBV5-1, the J gene TRBJ2-1; D remains ambiguous. This CDR3 is 15 amino acids long. Germline V CDR1 and CDR2: SGHRS, YFSETQ. V lost 3 bases to trimming and J lost 5 bases, with 15 bases between them.

In DNA form, the CDR3 reads TGCAGCGTTGAACGACAGGTGAACACTGAAGCTTTCTTT. Protein: CSVERQVNTEAFF. This sequence joins TRBV29-1 and TRBJ1-1, with D perhaps TRBD1 (6 bases). CDR3 size: 13 residues. CDR1 is SQVTM and CDR2 is ANQGSEA in the germline V gene. Trimming stripped 2 bases from V and 0 bases from J, with 7 bases between.

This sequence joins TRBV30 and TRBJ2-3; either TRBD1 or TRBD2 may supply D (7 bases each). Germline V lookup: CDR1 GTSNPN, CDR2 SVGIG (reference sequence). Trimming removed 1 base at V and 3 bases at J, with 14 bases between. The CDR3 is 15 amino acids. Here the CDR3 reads CAWSGEGAVTDTQYF. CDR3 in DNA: TGTGCCTGGAGTGGGGAGGGGGCGGTGACAGATACGCAGTATTTT. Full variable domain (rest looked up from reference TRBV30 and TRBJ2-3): SQTIHQWPATLVQPVGSPLSLECTVEGTSNPNLYWYRQAAGRGLQLLFYSVGIGQISSEVPQNLSASRPQDRQFILSSKKLLLSDSGFYLCAWSGEGAVTDTQYFGPGTRLTVL.

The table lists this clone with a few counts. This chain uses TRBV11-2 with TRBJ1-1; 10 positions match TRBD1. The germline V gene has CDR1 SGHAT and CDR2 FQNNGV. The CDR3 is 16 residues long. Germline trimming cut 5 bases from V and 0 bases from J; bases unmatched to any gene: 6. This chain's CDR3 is CASSTLDRGMNTEAFF. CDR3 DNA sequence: TGTGCCAGCAGCACGCTGGACAGGGGGATGAACACTGAAGCTTTCTTT.

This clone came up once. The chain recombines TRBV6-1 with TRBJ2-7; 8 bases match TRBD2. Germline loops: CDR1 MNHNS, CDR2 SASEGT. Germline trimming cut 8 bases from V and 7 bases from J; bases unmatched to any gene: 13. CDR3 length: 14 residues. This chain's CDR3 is CASVEAGVRWEQYF. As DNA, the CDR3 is TGTGCCAGCGTTGAAGCGGGGGTTCGTTGGGAGCAGTACTTC.

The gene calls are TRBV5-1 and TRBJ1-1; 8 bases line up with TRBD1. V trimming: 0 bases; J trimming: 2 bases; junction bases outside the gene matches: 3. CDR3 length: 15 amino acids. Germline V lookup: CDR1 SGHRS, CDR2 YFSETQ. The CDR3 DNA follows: TGCGCCAGCAGCTTGGCAGGGACAGGAAACACTGAAGCTTTCTTT. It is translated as CASSLAGTGNTEAFF. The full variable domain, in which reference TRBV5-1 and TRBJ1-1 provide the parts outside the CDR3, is KAGVTQTPRYLIKTRGQQVTLSCSPISGHRSVSWYQQTPGQGLQFLFEYFSETQRNKGNFPGRFSGRQFSNSRSEMNVSTLELGDSALYLCASSLAGTGNTEAFFGQGTRLTVV.

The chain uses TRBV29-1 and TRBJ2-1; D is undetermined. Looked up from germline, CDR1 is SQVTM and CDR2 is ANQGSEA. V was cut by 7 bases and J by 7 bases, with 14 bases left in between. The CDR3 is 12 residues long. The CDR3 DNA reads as TGCAGCGCTTTCCAAGGCCCAAATGAGCAGTTCTTC. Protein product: CSAFQGPNEQFF.

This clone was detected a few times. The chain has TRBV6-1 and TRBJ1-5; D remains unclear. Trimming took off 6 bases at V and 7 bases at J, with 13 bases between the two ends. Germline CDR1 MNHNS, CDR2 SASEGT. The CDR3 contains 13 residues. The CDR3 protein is CASSERGRQPQHF. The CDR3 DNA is TGTGCCAGCAGCGAACGGGGAAGACAGCCCCAGCATTTT.

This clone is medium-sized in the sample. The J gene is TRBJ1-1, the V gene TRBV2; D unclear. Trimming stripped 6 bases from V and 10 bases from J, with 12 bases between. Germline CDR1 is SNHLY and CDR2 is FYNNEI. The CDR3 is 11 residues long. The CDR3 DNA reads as TGTGCCAGCAGGCCGCAGGCCGGAGCTTTCTTT. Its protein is CASRPQAGAFF.

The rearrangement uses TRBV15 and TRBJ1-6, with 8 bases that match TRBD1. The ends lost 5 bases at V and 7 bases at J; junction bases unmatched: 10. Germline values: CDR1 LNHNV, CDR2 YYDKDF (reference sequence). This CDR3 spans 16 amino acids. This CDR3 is CATSGSDRARNSPLHF. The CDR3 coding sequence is TGTGCCACCAGCGGGTCGGACAGGGCAAGGAATTCACCCCTCCACTTT. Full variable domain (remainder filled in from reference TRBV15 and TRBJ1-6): DAMVIQNPRYQVTQFGKPVTLSCSQTLNHNVMYWYQQKSSQAPKLLFHYYDKDFNNEADTPDNFQSRRPNTSFCFLDIRSPGLGDTAMYLCATSGSDRARNSPLHFGNGTRLTVT.